This T cell receptor beta chain was obtained from a study of T-cell reconstitution after alpha-beta-depleted transplantation in children. The CDR3 runs 15 residues. Trimming shortened V by 1 base and J by 4 bases, and 14 bases separated the two germline ends. Using unique molecular identifiers, the investigators prepared the TCRbeta library. MiXCR, run by TCRdb on the PCR reads, gives a single entry per CDR3 protein. Of about 27,000 distinct CDR3 sequences listed, over 15% were seen once; the top ten hold roughly 37%. Study results and caveats: Newly produced T cells mostly accounted for T-cell counts and diversity one year post-transplant. For some patients, TCRbeta diversity was high at day 60 because of recipient T cells and thymic progenitors that survived. Alpha-beta T cells present about two months after transplant were reported to originate from several hundred expanded graft clones.

This clonotype was detected many times. Antigen specificity is unknown. This chain connects TRBV12-3 or TRBV12-4 to TRBJ2-7; D not certain. The TCR originated in a male patient aged 2-15 years who had a stem cell transplant for acute lymphoblastic leukemia, so the T cells may come from the graft donor. The sample consisted of PBMCs, mostly from graft donor cells, taken 60 days after TCRalphabeta/CD19-depleted stem cell transplant. The CDR3 protein is CASSLGASGVYEQYF. CDR3 nucleotides: TGTGCCAGCAGTTTAGGGGCCTCAGGTGTTTACGAGCAGTACTTC.